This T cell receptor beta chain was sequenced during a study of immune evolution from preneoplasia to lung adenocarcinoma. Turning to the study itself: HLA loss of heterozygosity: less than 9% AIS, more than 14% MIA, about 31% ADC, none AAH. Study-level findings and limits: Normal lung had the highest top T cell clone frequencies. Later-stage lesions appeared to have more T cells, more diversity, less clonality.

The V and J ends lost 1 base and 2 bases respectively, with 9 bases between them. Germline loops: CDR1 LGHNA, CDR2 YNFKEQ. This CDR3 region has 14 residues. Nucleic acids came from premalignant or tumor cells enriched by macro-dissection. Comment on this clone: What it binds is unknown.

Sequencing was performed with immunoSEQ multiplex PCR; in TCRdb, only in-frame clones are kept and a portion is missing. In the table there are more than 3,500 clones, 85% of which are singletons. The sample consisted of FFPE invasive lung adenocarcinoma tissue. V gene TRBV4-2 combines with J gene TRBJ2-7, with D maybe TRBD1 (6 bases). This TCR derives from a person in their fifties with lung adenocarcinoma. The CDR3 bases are TGTGCCAGCAGCCAAGGACAGGAGCCCTACGAGCAGTACTTC. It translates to CASSQGQEPYEQYF.